A single sample is the source of the 19 T cell receptor beta chains below, sequenced in a study of cytomegalovirus exposure and HLA in healthy donors. The PCR had 60 Vbeta and 13 Jbeta primers. TCRdb's copy holds only in-frame clones and misses some; the assay was immunoSEQ multiplex PCR. The top ten hold about 0.8% of the sample, which has roughly 170,000 clones, around 80% seen once. The sequencing sample was made of PBMCs. The receptors were sampled from a woman aged 18-35 years in good health and CMV-seronegative.

The V call is TRBV6-6, the J call TRBJ1-3; 9 bases line up with TRBD1. Unmatched junction bases numbered 7, after V lost 2 bases and J lost 5 bases. Germline V gene lookup returns CDR1 MNHNY and CDR2 SVGAGI (reference sequence). The CDR3 is 16 residues long. CDR3 nucleotides: TGTGCCAGCAGTTACACCGCCGACAGGGGGAGAAACACCATATATTTT. It codes for CASSYTADRGRNTIYF.

The rearrangement joins TRBV28 to TRBJ1-4; maybe TRBD1 (6 bases). Germline values: CDR1 MDHEN, CDR2 SYDVKM. CDR3 length equals 14 residues. V shed 6 bases and J shed 5 bases, with 13 bases lying between them. The CDR3 spells CASRKTGINEKLFF. DNA for the CDR3: TGTGCCAGCAGAAAAACAGGGATAAATGAAAAACTGTTTTTT.

This chain connects TRBV28 to TRBJ1-4, with D maybe TRBD1 (6 bases). V was trimmed by 5 bases and J by 8 bases, leaving 12 bases between them. The CDR3 totals 13 residues. CDR1 and CDR2 (germline): MDHEN, SYDVKM. The CDR3 loop is CASSGGRGEKLFF. CDR3 in DNA: TGTGCCAGCAGTGGGGGGAGGGGGGAAAAACTGTTTTTT.

The rearrangement uses TRBV7-9 and TRBJ2-1, with D possibly matching TRBD1 (6 bases). V was cut by 1 base and J by 10 bases, with 11 bases left in between. Germline loops: CDR1 SEHNR, CDR2 FQNEAQ (reference sequence). The CDR3 is 13 amino acids. CDR3 protein: CASSLDPGHEQFF. DNA for the CDR3: TGTGCCAGCAGCTTAGATCCGGGACACGAGCAGTTCTTC. Using reference TRBV7-9 and TRBJ2-1 for the parts outside the CDR3, the full variable domain is DTGVSQNPRHKITKRGQNVTFRCDPISEHNRLYWYRQTLGQGPEFLTYFQNEAQLEKSRLLSDRFSAERPKGSFSTLEIQRTEQGDSAMYLCASSLDPGHEQFFGPGTRLTVL.

The rearrangement uses TRBV25-1 and TRBJ2-1; no firm D call. CDR3 size: 13 residues. Deletions cut 1 base from V and 7 bases from J, with 8 bases between. Germline V gene sequence: CDR1 MGHDK, CDR2 SYGVNS. CDR3 nucleotides: TGTGCCAGCAGTGAATTTCCCGGTAATGAGCAGTTCTTC. Translating it yields CASSEFPGNEQFF.

This rearrangement joins TRBV18 to TRBJ1-1; TRBD1 agrees at 9 bases. Germline V lookup: CDR1 KGHSH, CDR2 LQKENI. The CDR3 consists of 13 residues. V trimming: 6 bases; J trimming: 1 base; junction bases outside the gene matches: 0. As DNA, the CDR3 is TGTGCCAGCTCGACAGGGGGGAACACTGAAGCTTTCTTT. Translating it yields CASSTGGNTEAFF.

The genes are TRBV6-1 and TRBJ1-2; TRBD1 might be the D (6 bases). V lost 4 bases to trimming and J lost 8 bases, with 14 bases between them. This CDR3 region has 13 residues. Germline V gene lookup returns CDR1 MNHNS and CDR2 SASEGT. The CDR3 reads CASSVDSLTGYTF. The CDR3 DNA follows: TGTGCCAGCAGTGTGGACAGTCTGACGGGCTACACCTTC.

The rearrangement joins TRBV27 to TRBJ1-5; 12 bases align to TRBD1. This CDR3 region has 16 residues. Germline V CDR1 and CDR2: MNHEY, SMNVEV (reference sequence). V gave up 3 bases and J gave up 5 bases; unmatched junction bases: 5. The DNA of the CDR3 is TGTGCCAGCAGTTTGCGAGGGACAGGGGGCCATCAGCCCCAGCATTTT. Translating gives CASSLRGTGGHQPQHF.

This clone showed up just once. The chain uses TRBV4-1 and TRBJ1-1, with D hard to call. The CDR3 runs 15 residues. CDR1 is MGHRA and CDR2 is YSYEKL in the germline V gene. With 3 bases removed from V and 6 bases from J, the gap between germline ends came to 17 bases. CDR3 residues: CASSQEDAPLSEAFF. In DNA form, the CDR3 reads TGCGCCAGCAGCCAGGAGGACGCCCCTCTATCTGAAGCTTTCTTT.

This chain uses TRBV11-3 with TRBJ1-2; 7 nucleotides line up with TRBD1. CDR1 SGHNT and CDR2 YENEEA come from the germline V gene. V was clipped by 5 bases and J by 5 bases; unmatched bases: 8. The CDR3 covers 14 residues. CDR3 coding DNA: TGTGCCAGCAGCACGCCCGGGACAGCTTATGGCTACACCTTC. Translated: CASSTPGTAYGYTF.

The chain recombines TRBV5-6 with TRBJ1-2, with 9 nucleotides matching TRBD1. Germline CDR1 and CDR2: SGHDT and YYEEEE. The junction had 10 bases not matched to a gene; V was cut back by 4 bases and J by 3 bases. The CDR3 covers 16 residues. The CDR3 loop is CASSQNPGQGHYGYTF. The CDR3 bases are TGTGCCAGCAGCCAGAATCCGGGACAGGGCCACTATGGCTACACCTTC.

The chain employs TRBV30 and TRBJ1-2; D is ambiguous. V was shortened by 0 bases and J by 5 bases, with 7 bases between the two germline ends. The germline V gene encodes CDR1 GTSNPN and CDR2 SVGIG (reference sequence). The CDR3 has 12 amino acids. CDR3 nucleotide sequence: TGTGCCTGGAGTGTGCAGAGGTATGGCTACACCTTC. This codes for CAWSVQRYGYTF.

Points on this clone: Other DNA sequences in the same sample also yield this CDR3. The genes are TRBV6-4 and TRBJ2-3, with 7 bases fitting TRBD1. CDR1 and CDR2 (germline): MRHNA, SNTAGT. The J segment lost 6 bases and the V segment lost 2 bases, leaving 8 bases of the junction unmatched. The CDR3 is 15 residues long. CDR3 DNA sequence: TGTGCCAGCAGTGACCAGGGGGTTTCGACGGATACGCAGTATTTT. Translated: CASSDQGVSTDTQYF.

The chain combines TRBV7-9 with TRBJ2-1; TRBD2 aligns across 8 bases. V shed 0 bases, J shed 7 bases, and the junction held 11 bases outside the gene matches. CDR1 is SEHNR, CDR2 FQNEAQ, per germline (reference sequence). This CDR3 region has 17 residues. DNA of the CDR3: TGTGCCAGCAGCTTAGCTACTCGGGAGGGGTTCAGGAATGAGCAGTTCTTC. Amino acid sequence: CASSLATREGFRNEQFF.

This clone was observed a single time. The chain recombines TRBV5-6 with TRBJ2-3; D gene ambiguous. The V gene lost 0 bases and the J gene lost 7 bases, with 6 bases spanning the gap. The germline gives CDR1 SGHDT, CDR2 YYEEEE. The CDR3 sequence is 12 residues long. CDR3 coding DNA: TGTGCCAGCAGCTTGGCATCAAATACGCAGTATTTT. It yields the protein CASSLASNTQYF.

The chain uses TRBV30 and TRBJ1-6; no clear D. The CDR3 has 14 amino acids. Per the germline V gene, CDR1 is GTSNPN and CDR2 is SVGIG (reference sequence). The V end lost 0 bases, the J end lost 10 bases, and 13 bases lay between the germline ends. The CDR3 loop is CAWSVSSGGSPLHF. The CDR3 coding sequence is TGTGCCTGGAGTGTATCCTCGGGTGGGTCACCCCTCCACTTT.

The chain employs TRBV5-1 and TRBJ2-3, with 8 nucleotides matching TRBD2. CDR3 length: 15 residues. CDR1 SGHRS and CDR2 YFSETQ come from the germline V gene. The V and J ends lost 4 bases and 2 bases, in that order; junction bases with no gene match: 6. Written as DNA, the CDR3 is TGCGCCAGCAGCCGGGGGGGACTAGACACAGATACGCAGTATTTT. Protein product: CASSRGGLDTDTQYF.

The genes are TRBV21-1 and TRBJ1-2; TRBD1 is the table's D call, not checked against the DNA. TRBV21-1 is noted as a pseudogene. This CDR3 comprises 19 residues. The CDR3 nucleotides are TGTGCCAGCAGCAAATCGGGACGACAGGGCCACGATAGAGACTATGGCTACACCTTC. Its translation: CASSKSGRQGHDRDYGYTF.

The chain uses TRBV11-3 and TRBJ2-2, with D maybe TRBD1 (7 bases). CDR1 is SGHNT, CDR2 YENEEA, per germline. This CDR3 comprises 18 residues. V shed 3 bases and J shed 0 bases, with 17 bases lying between them. Here the CDR3 reads CASSFYRRDSPNTGELFF. The CDR3 coding sequence is TGTGCCAGCAGCTTCTACCGGCGGGACAGCCCGAACACCGGGGAGCTGTTTTTT.